This TCR beta chain came from a study of cytomegalovirus exposure and HLA in healthy donors (dated by TCRdb to 2016 to 2017). With respect to the entire study: An earlier analysis of 587 of the donors reported 276 Gb of sequence data and approximately 120 million unique TCR beta sequences obtained from about 200 million T cells. An earlier analysis of about 600 of the donors used high-throughput TCR beta sequencing to judge whether each TCR beta V gene segment behaved as functional or pseudogenic. The number of donors typed differed by locus, with about 620-630 for A, B, C, DRB1 and DQB1, more than 500 for DQA1, 600 to 610 for DPA1, and 472 for DPB1. Along with the approximately 600-subject first cohort, a separate validation cohort of over a hundred different subjects was used. On average, roughly 250,000 unique TCR beta nucleotide sequences were sequenced per donor among several hundred genotyped donors of the cohort, with about 17% of those sequences being non-productive. To predict cytomegalovirus infection status, the study combined high-throughput TCR immunosequencing, statistical association of individual TCRs with disease status, and machine learning. Both class I and class II loci were covered by HLA typing, at four-digit resolution. Several DR-DQ haplotypes were handled as single units for association and clustering because linkage in the cohort was strong. Of the roughly 430 genotyped donors, about 80% fell in the genetic ancestry cluster associated with self-reported Caucasian donors. To study patterns of TCR occurrence, a later analysis re-analyzed previously published TCR beta repertoires from 666 donors and added high-resolution HLA genotyping. Every repertoire in the discovery cohort had been generated on one and the same sequencing platform. In a later genetic analysis, genome-wide SNP genotypes for about 65% of the 666 donors were used, and that subset was treated as a discovery cohort. An early release covering approximately 600 HLA-typed donors comprised approximately 290 gigabases of sequencing data and some 79 million unique TCR sequences. In the later analysis, no new phenotypic data were used to find candidate immune exposures; instead, reliance was placed on TCR beta sequences and their occurrence across donors. The study aimed to test whether cataloging public T cell receptors could reveal signatures of past pathogen exposure. Donor age, sex, ethnicity and CMV serostatus were compiled alongside the repertoire data. The study used immunosequencing to profile the T cell repertoires of several hundred subjects and linked those repertoires to cytomegalovirus serostatus. Results and caveats for the whole study, not just this receptor: A later analysis found that TCR association rates varied across HLA loci, with DRB1 alleles showing the most associated TCRs and HLA-C alleles the fewest. A further reported finding was that TCR beta sequences accurately predicted the HLA-A and HLA-B alleles for most subjects in the first cohort. The presence/absence analyses assumed that sequencing depth was roughly uniform across donors, and that assumption may not be true. Because counts were too low, approximately 15 rarely observed V segments, including chromosome 9 orphons, were excluded from the earlier analysis of around 640 of the donors. According to a later analysis, most CMV-associated TCR beta chains appeared to be HLA-restricted, and the HLA associations seemed to be driven largely by CMV exposure. Broadly in line with IMGT annotations, most TCR beta V segments showed up in productive rearrangements about 87% or about 30% of the time in an earlier analysis of 587 of the donors. A later genetic analysis associated a missense DCLRE1C variant with V-gene and J-gene trimming of TCR beta chains, and an independent cohort replicated the association. The only immune exposure information available for the cohort was CMV serostatus. In the study, around 150 TCR beta chains were listed as associated with cytomegalovirus. Three of the identified cytomegalovirus-associated TCR beta chains were confirmed in vitro to be specific for cytomegalovirus antigens. In a later analysis, HLA-associated TCR beta chains showed more clonal expansion and lower generation probabilities than non-associated chains that were equally common. When HLA alleles, especially DR and DQ, strongly co-occurred, attributing TCR associations to individual alleles was difficult. The 87-base-pair reads could not distinguish some IMGT-functional V segments, including TRBV6-2 and TRBV6-3, so those segments were excluded. A later genetic analysis reported fewer N-insertions in productive TCRs among donors in an Asian-associated ancestry cluster than the roughly 670-donor mean. A later analysis reported that several top co-occurrence clusters appeared linked to parvovirus B19, influenza, CMV and Epstein-Barr virus. A group of highly shared sequence variants was considered likely to be a technical artifact of the sequencing pipeline. Because HLA typing was missing for some donors at each locus, association tests included only the typed subset. In this cohort, only TCR beta chains were sequenced, and detectable features were limited by the absence of alpha or paired-chain data. The classifier was reported to diagnose cytomegalovirus status with high specificity and sensitivity in both the original and validation cohorts. Linkage disequilibrium might explain the correlated functional status among segregating V segments, but an unknown experimental factor could not be excluded. It was suggested by the authors that the approach could potentially be generalized to other disease states and immunological phenotypes. Across donors, most TCR sequences were observed very rarely, whereas some public TCRs were present in many individuals. Specific HLA alleles were associated with over 15,000 TCR beta sequences at a false discovery rate of 0.05 in a later analysis.

On this clone itself: What this receptor recognizes is not known. Per-base quality was not reported, and no clone a single base away is much larger than it.

From V the trimming removes 3 bases and from J it removes 2 bases, while the gene matches leave 3 bases of the junction unaccounted for. The CDR1 and CDR2 encoded by the germline V gene (reference sequence) are SEHNR and FQNEAQ. Including the terminal cysteine and phenylalanine, the CDR3 comprises 14 residues. The retained sequence is limited to the CDR3, 42 bases, with the frame set at the first base. Libraries were prepared through the immunoSEQ multiplex PCR assay. The multiplex PCR relied on a mix of 60 forward primers for TCR Vbeta segments and 13 reverse primers for TCR Jbeta segments. The CDR3 region of rearranged TCR beta genes was amplified from genomic DNA by a multiplex PCR assay. The amplified TCR beta libraries were sequenced on the Illumina HiSeq System as 87-base-pair reads. In the paper's pipeline: Across the 700 or so repertoires, a later analysis counted approximately 75 million unique TCR beta chains, approximately 10 million of which were shared by at least two donors. A nearest-neighbor algorithm error-corrected the raw reads and collapsed the reads into unique sequences, merging closely related sequences to remove PCR and sequencing errors. CDR3 sequences were aligned to IMGT reference sequences to assign V, D and J gene segments. For a sequence to be retained, a match of at least six nucleotides to both a V gene segment and a J gene segment was required. A rearrangement was called productive if the CDR3 had no stop codons and remained in frame with V and J, and every other rearrangement was called non-productive. CDR3 was defined by IMGT convention, running from the second conserved V-encoded cysteine to the conserved J-encoded phenylalanine. The earlier analysis of about 590 of the donors excluded sequences that lacked an unambiguous match to a single V gene segment. In an earlier analysis of approximately 610 of the donors, V segments were called functional above 56.7% productive rearrangements and were called segregating when the between-donor standard deviation exceeded 5%. To diagnose cytomegalovirus status from the catalog of TCR beta chain sequences, a statistical classification framework was built. A later analysis assigned V and J genes by comparing TCR nucleotide sequences with IMGT/GENE-DB human TR gene sequences. The TCRdist pipeline was used in a later analysis to assign CDR3 sequences and most-parsimonious VDJ recombination scenarios. A later analysis defined each TCR beta chain by its CDR3 amino acid sequence plus V-gene family, and excluded reads lacking a unique V-gene family. In a later analysis, 500 to 700 highly shared, low-generation-probability nucleotide sequences were removed to address suspected cross-contamination and a sequencing artifact. In a later analysis, a clonal expansion index was calculated for each public chain from normalized within-repertoire ranks of inferred template counts. In a later analysis, generation probabilities were computed with a VDJ recombination model fitted to out-of-frame rearrangements, and the resulting probabilities were checked against IGoR. In a later analysis, TCR-TCR, TCR-HLA and TCR-CMV co-occurrence was scored with hypergeometric tests, and a repertoire-size bias correction was applied to TCR pairs. In a later analysis, false discovery rates were estimated by permuting HLA or CMV assignments 20 times. In a later analysis, co-occurring TCRs were grouped with DBSCAN, and TCRdist sequence similarity was added when clustering was performed within HLA-allele-positive subsets. Repertoires with fewer than 30,000 or more than 120,000 public chains, plus five repertoires with anomalous nucleotide sharing, were excluded from co-occurrence clustering. As stored in TCRdb, this immuneACCESS dataset retains in-frame rearrangements with V and J assigned. A fraction of the clones does not appear; measured against another copy, unresolved V genes explain less than half of the discrepancy, and the remainder lacks a known reason. V, J and clone size were drawn from that table, and D and trimming were deduced from the DNA. The sample yields just over 150,000 clones; around four fifths were counted once. In total, the top ten clones hold about 1.4% of the sample.

The cohort was made up of 500 to 850 healthy bone marrow donors. At the time of sampling, all cohort members were nominally healthy, though unrecorded immune exposures were likely present. The donor was CMV seronegative and belonged to the group of several hundred seronegative cohort members. A peripheral blood sample was provided by each donor, and peripheral blood mononuclear cells were used for TCR beta sequencing. Genomic DNA extraction from the blood cell samples was performed with the Qiagen DNeasy Blood Extraction Kit. The sequenced sample consisted of PBMCs. This receptor was identified in a woman aged 25 to 39 in good health and CMV-seronegative. This chain joins TRBV7-9 to TRBJ1-2, and 7 bases in between align with TRBD1. The CDR3 has the sequence CASSFPDRNYGYTF. The DNA sequence is as follows: TGTGCCAGCAGCTTTCCGGACAGGAACTATGGCTACACCTTC.